This is a list of T cell receptor beta chains from one sample in a study of control samples from healthy donors and cancer patients. The table came from immunoSEQ multiplex PCR; TCRdb's copy has only in-frame clones and leaves some out. The sample holds about 140,000 clones, 91% seen once. Sequences were obtained from blood. The receptors shown here come from a man between 18 and 29 years old in good health. Each CDR3 is given with its conserved first and last residue. Each record gives: clone size, D gene, J gene, V gene, CDR3 DNA, CDR3 protein. The D gene is left open where the match is weak. Size tells how often a clone was seen (once, few, many) or the class of an expanded clone, and some rows leave it out.

>.|TRBD2|TRBJ2-2|TRBV7-2
TGTGCCAGCAGCTTCGGCGGGGGGGTGACCACCGGGGAGCTGTTTTTT
CASSFGGGVTTGELFF
>.|TRBD1|TRBJ2-7|TRBV5-6
TGTGCCAGCAGCTTACAGGGGGCAGGAGCTCAAATCGAGCAGTACTTC
CASSLQGAGAQIEQYF
>.|TRBD1|TRBJ2-2|TRBV11-2
TGTGCCAGCAGCTTAGCAGGACAGGGGAACGGGGAGCTGTTTTTT
CASSLAGQGNGELFF
>.|.|TRBJ1-2|TRBV7-8
TGTGCCAGCAGCTTAGACCAGGATGGATATGGCTACACCTTC
CASSLDQDGYGYTF
>.|TRBD1|TRBJ1-1|TRBV5-6
TGTGCCAGCAGCCTTACAGGGGGCACTGAAGCTTTCTTT
CASSLTGGTEAFF
>.|TRBD1|TRBJ2-7|TRBV18
TGTGCCAGCTCAACAAACAGGGGGAGCTCCTACGAGCAGTACTTC
CASSTNRGSSYEQYF
>.|TRBD1|TRBJ2-7|TRBV11-2
TGTGCCAGCAGTGGCCCCGGGACAGCCTTCTACGAGCAGTACTTC
CASSGPGTAFYEQYF
>.|TRBD2|TRBJ2-2|TRBV5-4
TGTGCCAGCAGCCCGTCGCTAGCGGGGGGAACCCAAGTGGCCGGGGAGCTGTTTTTT
CASSPSLAGGTQVAGELFF
>.|.|TRBJ1-2|TRBV5-4
TGTGCCAGCAGCTTGGTATTAGGACGGGCCGACTATGGCTACACCTTC
CASSLVLGRADYGYTF
>.|TRBD1|TRBJ2-7|TRBV5-1
TGCGCCAGCAGCTTGGATGGGACAGGATACGAGCAGTACTTC
CASSLDGTGYEQYF
>.|TRBD2|TRBJ2-2|TRBV4-2
TGTGCCAGCAGCCCCGGCCCGGGACTAGCGGGGGAAGGAGCCGGGGAGCTGTTTTTT
CASSPGPGLAGEGAGELFF
>.|TRBD2|TRBJ2-3|TRBV2
TGTGCCAGCAGTCGTCTAGCGGGGGGGACGGATACGCAGTATTTT
CASSRLAGGTDTQYF
>once|TRBD1|TRBJ1-5|TRBV28
TGTGCCAGCAGTTTAATCCAGGGGGTCAGCAATCAGCCCCAGCATTTT
CASSLIQGVSNQPQHF
>.|.|TRBJ2-1|TRBV11-3
TGTGCCAGCAGCTCCGGGCATGGAGCGTTAAATGAGCAGTTCTTC
CASSSGHGALNEQFF
>.|TRBD1|TRBJ1-2|TRBV29-1
TGCAGCGTGACGGGACAGGAGATATATGGCTACACCTTC
CSVTGQEIYGYTF
>.|.|TRBJ1-3|TRBV27
TGTGCCAGCCCAGGGTTCTCTGGAAACACCATATATTTT
CASPGFSGNTIYF
>.|TRBD1|TRBJ2-6|TRBV19
TGTGCCAGTAGGGTTGGTTCAGGGGGCTCTGGGGCCAACGTCCTGACTTTC
CASRVGSGGSGANVLTF
>.|.|TRBJ1-2|TRBV20-1
TGCAGTGCTACAGGGGTGTATGGCTACACCTTC
CSATGVYGYTF
>.|.|TRBJ2-1|TRBV3-1/TRBV3-2
TGTGCCAGCAGCCAACCGGACTACAATGAGCAGTTCTTC
CASSQPDYNEQFF
>.|.|TRBJ1-4|TRBV4-3
TGCGCCAGCAGCCCCTTCGGGGCTGGGGAAAAACTGTTTTTT
CASSPFGAGEKLFF
>.|.|TRBJ2-1|TRBV10-1
TGCGCCAGCAGTGGGACGGCCGGCGATGAGCAGTTCTTC
CASSGTAGDEQFF
>once|.|TRBJ1-1|TRBV7-3
TGTGCCAGCAGCTTAGGAGGCGGGAACACTGAAGCTTTCTTT
CASSLGGGNTEAFF
>.|.|TRBJ2-7|TRBV9
TGTGCCAGCAGCGTAGGCGGGGGCATCTACGAGCAGTACTTC
CASSVGGGIYEQYF
>few|TRBD1|TRBJ1-2|TRBV7-2
TGTGCCAGCAGCTTAGCGGACAGGGGATTAGGGGGCTACACCTTC
CASSLADRGLGGYTF
>once|.|TRBJ1-2|TRBV19
TGTGCCAGTAGTATCTCTGAGAGCTATGGCTACACCTTC
CASSISESYGYTF
>.|.|TRBJ1-5|TRBV24-1
TGTGCCACCAGTGGTGGATACGGCAATCAGCCCCAGCATTTT
CATSGGYGNQPQHF
>once|.|TRBJ2-7|TRBV7-2
TGTGCCAGCAGCTCAAATTACTACGAGCAGTACTTC
CASSSNYYEQYF
>.|TRBD1|TRBJ2-7|TRBV11-2
TGTGCCAGCAGCGCATGGACAGGCCCTACGGGCGAGCAGTACTTC
CASSAWTGPTGEQYF
>.|.|TRBJ2-1|TRBV9
TGTGCCAGCAGCGTAGGCGACAATGAGCAGTTCTTC
CASSVGDNEQFF
>.|.|TRBJ1-5|TRBV28
TGTGCCAGCAGTTTAGTTACGGGAAATCAGCCCCAGCATTTT
CASSLVTGNQPQHF
>.|.|TRBJ1-4|TRBV12-3/TRBV12-4
TGTGCCAGCAGAAGGGGTGTTGAACTGTTTTTT
CASRRGVELFF
>.|.|TRBJ2-7|TRBV20-1
TGCAGTGCTAGAGCGGTGGCGAGACAGTACTTC
CSARAVARQYF
>.|TRBD2|TRBJ2-3|TRBV6-1
TGTGCCAGCAGTGAGGCCCTAGCGGGGGGGCTTGGGACAGATACGCAGTATTTT
CASSEALAGGLGTDTQYF
>.|.|TRBJ2-1|TRBV11-2
TGTGCCAGCAGCCTGGCCCTACACAATGAGCAGTTCTTC
CASSLALHNEQFF
>.|TRBD1|TRBJ2-5|TRBV19
TGTGCCAGTCAAAAGGGGCTGACAGGGGGCCCTCAAGAGACCCAGTACTTC
CASQKGLTGGPQETQYF
>.|.|TRBJ1-1|TRBV11-1
TGTGCCAGCAGCTTGCAGGCTCACACTGAAGCTTTCTTT
CASSLQAHTEAFF
>.|.|TRBJ2-5|TRBV10-1
TGCGCCAGCAGTGAGGGGCGGGATTCGATCGAGACCCAGTACTTC
CASSEGRDSIETQYF
>.|TRBD2|TRBJ2-3|TRBV13
TGTGCCAGCAGCCTGCTCAGCGGGGGAGCTAGCACAGATACGCAGTATTTT
CASSLLSGGASTDTQYF
>.|TRBD2|TRBJ2-1|TRBV7-3
TGTGCCAGCAGCCGACTAGCGGCGGGCTACAATGAGCAGTTCTTC
CASSRLAAGYNEQFF
>.|TRBD1|TRBJ2-7|TRBV11-2
TGTGCCAGCAAACAAGGGACAGCTTCCTACTACGAGCAGTACTTC
CASKQGTASYYEQYF
>.|.|TRBJ2-7|TRBV7-3
TGTGCCAGCAGCTTAACGGGTTACTACGAGCAGTACTTC
CASSLTGYYEQYF
>.|.|TRBJ2-3|TRBV12-3/TRBV12-4
TGTGCCAGCAGTTTACTGACAGATACGCAGTATTTT
CASSLLTDTQYF
>.|TRBD1|TRBJ2-2|TRBV11-3
TGTGCCAGCAGCTTAGATCGCCAGGGGGCCGGGGAGCTGTTTTTT
CASSLDRQGAGELFF
>.|.|TRBJ2-1|TRBV9
TGTGCCAGCAGCGCCCCTGGGAATGGAGTGGGAAATGAGCAGTTCTTC
CASSAPGNGVGNEQFF
>.|.|TRBJ1-2|TRBV5-5
TGTGCCAGCAGCTCGACAAATGGAGGCTATGGCTACACCTTC
CASSSTNGGYGYTF
>.|TRBD2|TRBJ2-1|TRBV5-1
TGCGCCAGCAGCTCCCAGGGCGGGGGGCGTTGGGATGAGCAGTTCTTC
CASSSQGGGRWDEQFF
>.|.|TRBJ2-4|TRBV4-2
TGTGCCAGCAGCCAAGTGGGATTAAACATTCAGTACTTC
CASSQVGLNIQYF
>.|TRBD2|TRBJ2-1|TRBV6-1
TGTGCCAGCAGTGATGATGCGGGGGGATACAATGAGCAGTTCTTC
CASSDDAGGYNEQFF
>.|.|TRBJ1-2|TRBV2
TGTGCCAGCAGGCCCGGGCCCTATGGCTACACCTTC
CASRPGPYGYTF
>.|.|TRBJ1-2|TRBV30
TGTGCCTGGAGTAACGCGGAAAACTATGGCTACACCTTC
CAWSNAENYGYTF
>.|.|TRBJ1-4|TRBV28
TGTGCCAGCAGTTTATCAGGAGGGGACGAAAAACTGTTTTTT
CASSLSGGDEKLFF
>.|.|TRBJ2-2|TRBV7-2
TGTGCCAGCAGTAACACCGGGGAGCTGTTTTTT
CASSNTGELFF